This TCR beta chain was sequenced for a study of regulatory T cells in long-lasting Graves disease. Study-wide points: Persistent patients shared more public clonotypes (about 2,600) than new patients (roughly 970).

The germline V and J ends were trimmed by 7 bases and 9 bases, with 19 bases remaining between them. The CDR3 is 14 residues long. CDR1 is ENHRY, CDR2 SYGVKD, per germline. Documented time point: newly diagnosed GD, antithyroid drugs for less than 3 months. PBMC-derived RNA was used for the TCR library. To make TCR beta libraries, researchers used iRepertoire HTBI primers and Arm-PCR of CDR3 regions. One entry per CDR3 protein results from TCRdb running MiXCR on the multiplex PCR reads. Of approximately 540,000 distinct CDR3 sequences in the sample, 12% were seen once. In regard to this clonotype: Its antigen remains unknown.

Separately, the same data were catalogued under a study of T cells in Graves' hyperthyroidism and ophthalmopathy.

The chain recombines TRBV10-3 with TRBJ1-5; a weak D match, TRBD1 (5 bases). The sequence was collected from a woman aged 25 to 45 with Graves disease. The sample here was peripheral blood mononuclear cells (PBMCs), taken at new diagnosis, from a patient treated with antithyroid drugs. The CDR3 here is CAITADSSKWPQHF. The CDR3 bases are TGTGCCATCACCGCTGACAGTTCAAAGTGGCCCCAGCATTTT.